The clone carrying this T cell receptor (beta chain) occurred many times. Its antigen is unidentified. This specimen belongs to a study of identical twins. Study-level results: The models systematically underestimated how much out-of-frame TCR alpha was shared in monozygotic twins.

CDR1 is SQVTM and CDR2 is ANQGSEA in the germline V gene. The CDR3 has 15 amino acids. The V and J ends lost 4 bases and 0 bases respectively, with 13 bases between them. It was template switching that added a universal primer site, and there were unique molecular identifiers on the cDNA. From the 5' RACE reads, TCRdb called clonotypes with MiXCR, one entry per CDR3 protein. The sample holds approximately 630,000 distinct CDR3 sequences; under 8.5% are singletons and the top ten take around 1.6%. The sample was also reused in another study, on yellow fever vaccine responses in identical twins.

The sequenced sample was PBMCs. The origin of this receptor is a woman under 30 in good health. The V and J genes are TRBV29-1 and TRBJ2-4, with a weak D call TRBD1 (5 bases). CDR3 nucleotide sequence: TGCAGCGTTGTGGTCGACAGTCTAGCCAAAAACATTCAGTACTTC. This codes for CSVVVDSLAKNIQYF.